One and the same sample provided the 14 T cell receptor beta chains below, sequenced in a study of cytomegalovirus exposure and HLA in healthy donors. PCR involved 60 Vbeta and 13 Jbeta primers. The table came from immunoSEQ multiplex PCR; TCRdb's copy has only in-frame clones and leaves some out. The profile shows approximately 160,000 clones, around 67% of them singletons. The sample was PBMCs. Receptors were obtained from a woman younger than 30 in good health and CMV-seropositive.

The chain combines TRBV13 with TRBJ2-3; possible D gene TRBD1, 5 bases. The CDR3 spans 14 residues. Trimming took off 11 bases at V and 0 bases at J, with 15 bases between the two ends. Germline V gives CDR1 PRHDT, CDR2 FYEKMQ (reference sequence). CDR3 sequence (DNA): TGTGCCGGGGCCCGGCTAACGAGCACAGATACGCAGTATTTT. As protein: CAGARLTSTDTQYF.

Concerning this clone itself: Germline is not matched at one junction end, which may reflect a read error. The rearrangement uses TRBV9 and TRBJ1-1, with D uncertain. The CDR3 has 13 amino acids. Germline V CDR1 and CDR2: SGDLS, YYNGEE. CDR3 nucleotide sequence: TGTGCCAGCAGCGTAGAGCAGAACACTAAAGCTTTCTTT. Its protein product is CASSVEQNTKAFF. Together with reference TRBV9 and TRBJ1-1, the CDR3 gives the full variable domain: DSGVTQTPKHLITATGQRVTLRCSPRSGDLSVYWYQQSLDQGLQFLIQYYNGEERAKGNILERFSAQQFPDLHSELNLSSLELGDSALYFCASSVEQNTKAFFGQGTRLTVV.

The chain carries TRBV5-4 and TRBJ2-1, with D uncertain. The CDR3 length is 11 residues. Deletions cut 4 bases from V and 8 bases from J, with 7 bases between. Germline loops: CDR1 SGHNT, CDR2 YYREEE (reference sequence). The CDR3 reads CASSHIHEQFF. The CDR3 DNA reads as TGTGCCAGCAGCCACATACATGAGCAGTTCTTC.

The V and J genes are TRBV5-1 and TRBJ1-1; 8 bases are a match to TRBD1. With V trimmed by 0 bases and J by 5 bases, 9 bases remained unmatched. The CDR3 sequence is 16 residues long. Germline V gives CDR1 SGHRS, CDR2 YFSETQ. CDR3 nucleotide sequence: TGCGCCAGCAGCTTGGGCAGGACAGGGTGGAGTACTGAAGCTTTCTTT. This codes for CASSLGRTGWSTEAFF.

This clone has only a few counts. The CDR3 DNA follows: TGTGCCAGCAGCGTACTACAGGGGGCGGACGGGGAGCTGTTTTTT. It is translated as CASSVLQGADGELFF. The chain recombines TRBV7-9 with TRBJ2-2; TRBD1 aligns across 9 bases. Germline V CDR1 and CDR2: SEHNR, FQNEAQ (reference sequence). The CDR3 runs 15 residues. The ends lost 5 bases at V and 7 bases at J; junction bases unmatched: 8.

The chain links TRBV30 to TRBJ1-4; D is ambiguous. This CDR3 has 14 residues. In germline, CDR1 is GTSNPN, CDR2 SVGIG (reference sequence). Trimming left V 1 base short and J 6 bases short, with 12 bases between. The CDR3 region is CAWSERVSYEKLFF. For the CDR3, the DNA is TGTGCCTGGAGTGAGAGGGTTAGTTATGAAAAACTGTTTTTT.

This chain joins TRBV4-1 and TRBJ1-6, with 7 bases aligning to TRBD1. Looked up from germline, CDR1 is MGHRA and CDR2 is YSYEKL. This CDR3 region has 16 residues. V was pared by 0 bases and J by 9 bases, with 8 bases of the junction left unmatched. In DNA form, the CDR3 reads TGCGCCAGCAGCCAAGAACAGGGGCGCGAGGGTTCACCCCTCCACTTT. This translates into CASSQEQGREGSPLHF.

V gene TRBV25-1 combines with J gene TRBJ2-3; TRBD2 agrees at 12 bases. Germline-derived CDR1 and CDR2 are MGHDK and SYGVNS. The CDR3 is 18 amino acids. The junction had 7 bases not matched to a gene; V was cut back by 3 bases and J by 0 bases. The CDR3 loop reads CASSDSSGRATSTDTQYF. In DNA form, the CDR3 reads TGTGCCAGCAGTGACTCTAGCGGGAGGGCCACTAGCACAGATACGCAGTATTTT.

The table lists this clone with a count of one. V usage is TRBV7-2 and J usage is TRBJ2-7; D is unclear. The CDR3 contains 17 residues. V lost 2 bases to trimming and J lost 2 bases, with 19 bases between them. The germline V gene has CDR1 SGHTA and CDR2 FQGNSA. The CDR3 spells CASSLRLVGGTAYEQYF. CDR3 nucleotide sequence: TGTGCCAGCAGCTTACGTTTAGTTGGCGGAACCGCCTACGAGCAGTACTTC.

The genes are TRBV6-5 and TRBJ2-7; 10 bases fit TRBD1. The germline CDR1 and CDR2 sequences are MNHEY and SVGAGI. The CDR3 length is 14 residues. Trimming at V came to 1 base and at J to 8 bases, leaving 5 bases not matched to a gene. The CDR3 nucleotides read TGTGCCAGCAGTTACTACGGACAGGGGGATCAGCAGTACTTC. Its protein product is CASSYYGQGDQQYF.

The rearrangement joins TRBV2 to TRBJ2-3; TRBD2 matches at 7 bases. This CDR3 spans 16 amino acids. V was clipped by 6 bases and J by 4 bases; unmatched bases: 13. The germline V gene has CDR1 SNHLY and CDR2 FYNNEI. The CDR3 here is CASSDRTSWAADTQYF. Written as DNA, the CDR3 is TGTGCCAGCAGCGACCGGACTAGTTGGGCCGCAGATACGCAGTATTTT.

This clone was observed a few times. This chain connects TRBV2 to TRBJ2-5; D is uncertain. The end of the DNA is better explained by TRBJ2-7, so the J call may be wrong. CDR3 length: 10 amino acids. Germline V lookup: CDR1 SNHLY, CDR2 FYNNEI. CDR3 in amino acids: CASSDNEQYF. In nucleotides, the CDR3 is TGTGCCAGCAGTGATAACGAGCAGTACTTC.

This clone was counted a few times. The genes are TRBV7-9 and TRBJ2-7; 8 positions agree with TRBD1. The CDR3 loop spans 15 amino acids. Per germline, CDR1 SEHNR and CDR2 FQNEAQ (reference sequence). The trim removed 1 base at V and 5 bases at J, leaving 7 bases unmatched. Here the CDR3 reads CASSLVVTGEDEQYF. CDR3 DNA sequence: TGTGCCAGCAGCTTAGTCGTGACAGGGGAGGACGAGCAGTACTTC.

The J gene is TRBJ1-4, the V gene TRBV28, with D unresolved. The CDR3 contains 11 residues. V lost 8 bases, J lost 11 bases, and 12 bases lay in between. Germline CDR1 MDHEN, CDR2 SYDVKM. CDR3 DNA sequence: TGTGCCAGCTACGGCGCGGGGAAACTGTTTTTT. Translating gives CASYGAGKLFF.